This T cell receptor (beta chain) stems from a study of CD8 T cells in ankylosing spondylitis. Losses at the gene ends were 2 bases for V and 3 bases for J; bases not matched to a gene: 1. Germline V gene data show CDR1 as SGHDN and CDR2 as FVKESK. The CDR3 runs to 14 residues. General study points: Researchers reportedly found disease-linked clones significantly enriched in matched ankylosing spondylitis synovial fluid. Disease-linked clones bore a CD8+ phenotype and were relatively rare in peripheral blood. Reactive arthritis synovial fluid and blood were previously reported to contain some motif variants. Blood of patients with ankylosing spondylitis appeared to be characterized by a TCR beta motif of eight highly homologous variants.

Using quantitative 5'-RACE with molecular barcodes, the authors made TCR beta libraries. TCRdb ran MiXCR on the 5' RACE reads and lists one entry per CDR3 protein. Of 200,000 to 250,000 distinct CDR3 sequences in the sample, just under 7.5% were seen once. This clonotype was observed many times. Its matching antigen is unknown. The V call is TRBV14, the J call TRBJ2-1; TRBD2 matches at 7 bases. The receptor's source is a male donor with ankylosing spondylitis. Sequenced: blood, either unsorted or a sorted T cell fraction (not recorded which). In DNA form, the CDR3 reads TGTGCCAGCAGCCAAATAGCGGGCTACAATGAGCAGTTCTTC. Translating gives CASSQIAGYNEQFF.